These T cell receptor beta chains were read from a single sample in a study of identical twins. MiXCR, run by TCRdb on the 5' RACE reads, gives a single entry per CDR3 protein. The sample has approximately 140,000 distinct CDR3 sequences, 3% to 4% seen once. The specimen was memory T cells sorted from blood. The receptors stem from a young man in good health. Each CDR3 is given with its conserved first and last residue. The D gene is left open where the match is weak. A clone size is listed for some rows: how often the clone was seen (once, few, many), or a class if it is expanded.

j_gene: TRBJ1-2
v_gene: TRBV4-2
abundance: many
d_gene: -
CDR3aa: CASSQARAEYGYTF

j_gene: TRBJ2-1
v_gene: TRBV5-6
abundance: -
d_gene: TRBD2
CDR3aa: CASSRSGSAYNEQFF

j_gene: TRBJ2-5
v_gene: TRBV29-1
abundance: many
d_gene: TRBD2
CDR3aa: CSETRTSEGTQYF

j_gene: TRBJ2-3
v_gene: TRBV12-3/TRBV12-4
abundance: many
d_gene: -
CDR3aa: CASSLRDPDTQYF

j_gene: TRBJ1-3
v_gene: TRBV11-2
abundance: few
d_gene: -
CDR3aa: CASSRPRDGNTIYF

j_gene: TRBJ2-3
v_gene: TRBV20-1
abundance: many
d_gene: TRBD2
CDR3aa: CSARLAGVVDTQYF

j_gene: TRBJ1-1
v_gene: TRBV19
abundance: few
d_gene: -
CDR3aa: CASSIDRGGMNTEAFF

j_gene: TRBJ2-3
v_gene: TRBV20-1
abundance: many
d_gene: TRBD2
CDR3aa: CSARDLAGGRTDTQYF

j_gene: TRBJ2-5
v_gene: TRBV7-7
abundance: many
d_gene: -
CDR3aa: CASSLGRSVRGETQYF

j_gene: TRBJ2-1
v_gene: TRBV15
abundance: many
d_gene: -
CDR3aa: CATSRDMTAYNEQFF

j_gene: TRBJ2-2
v_gene: TRBV14
abundance: many
d_gene: TRBD1
CDR3aa: CASSQVLGQGAGELFF

j_gene: TRBJ1-2
v_gene: TRBV29-1
abundance: many
d_gene: -
CDR3aa: CSVDPGGGAGYTF

j_gene: TRBJ2-7
v_gene: TRBV6-1
abundance: many
d_gene: TRBD2
CDR3aa: CASRGLAASGEQYF

j_gene: TRBJ2-6
v_gene: TRBV5-1
abundance: many
d_gene: TRBD1
CDR3aa: CASSQGAGANVLTF

j_gene: TRBJ1-1
v_gene: TRBV25-1
abundance: many
d_gene: -
CDR3aa: CASSISGGNTEAFF

j_gene: TRBJ1-6
v_gene: TRBV9
abundance: many
d_gene: -
CDR3aa: CASSPVAEHDSPLHF

j_gene: TRBJ2-3
v_gene: TRBV28
abundance: many
d_gene: -
CDR3aa: CASSLFSTSNPDTQYF

j_gene: TRBJ2-5
v_gene: TRBV6-1
abundance: many
d_gene: -
CDR3aa: CASRTWSLTETQYF

j_gene: TRBJ2-5
v_gene: TRBV20-1
abundance: many
d_gene: -
CDR3aa: CSARGTDAVETQYF

j_gene: TRBJ1-6
v_gene: TRBV20-1
abundance: many
d_gene: TRBD1
CDR3aa: CSARDRNNSPLHF

j_gene: TRBJ2-7
v_gene: TRBV27
abundance: many
d_gene: -
CDR3aa: CASSKQSSSPSRAAEQYF

j_gene: TRBJ2-1
v_gene: TRBV4-3
abundance: many
d_gene: TRBD2
CDR3aa: CASSQARTSGSPSYNEQFF

j_gene: TRBJ2-1
v_gene: TRBV5-6
abundance: many
d_gene: -
CDR3aa: CASSAQHNEQFF

j_gene: TRBJ2-2
v_gene: TRBV5-1
abundance: many
d_gene: TRBD2
CDR3aa: CASSWTSSGRANTGELFF

j_gene: TRBJ2-1
v_gene: TRBV12-3/TRBV12-4
abundance: many
d_gene: -
CDR3aa: CASCVGRVFGEQFF

j_gene: TRBJ2-7
v_gene: TRBV3-1
abundance: many
d_gene: TRBD2
CDR3aa: CASSQGTTSGRNEQYF

j_gene: TRBJ2-3
v_gene: TRBV11-2
abundance: few
d_gene: TRBD2
CDR3aa: CASSTRTSGLWGTDTQYF

j_gene: TRBJ1-2
v_gene: TRBV7-8
abundance: many
d_gene: -
CDR3aa: CASSLQPTNYGYTF

j_gene: TRBJ1-1
v_gene: TRBV30
abundance: many
d_gene: -
CDR3aa: CAWSVLTPEAFF

j_gene: TRBJ2-1
v_gene: TRBV12-3/TRBV12-4
abundance: few
d_gene: -
CDR3aa: CASSFRGRNEQFF